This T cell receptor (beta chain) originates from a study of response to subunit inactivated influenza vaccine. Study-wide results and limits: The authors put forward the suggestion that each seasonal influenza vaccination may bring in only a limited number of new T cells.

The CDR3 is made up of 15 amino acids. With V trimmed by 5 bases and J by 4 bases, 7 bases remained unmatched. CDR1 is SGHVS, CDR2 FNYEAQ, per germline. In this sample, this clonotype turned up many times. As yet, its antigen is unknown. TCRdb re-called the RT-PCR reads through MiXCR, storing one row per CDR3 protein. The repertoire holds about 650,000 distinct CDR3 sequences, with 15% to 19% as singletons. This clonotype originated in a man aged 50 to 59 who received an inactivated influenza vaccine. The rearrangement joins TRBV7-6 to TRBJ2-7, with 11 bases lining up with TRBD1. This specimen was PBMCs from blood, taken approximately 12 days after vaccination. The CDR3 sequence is CASSPRDRGSYEQYF. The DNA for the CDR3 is TGTGCCAGCAGCCCACGGGACAGGGGGTCATACGAGCAGTACTTC.